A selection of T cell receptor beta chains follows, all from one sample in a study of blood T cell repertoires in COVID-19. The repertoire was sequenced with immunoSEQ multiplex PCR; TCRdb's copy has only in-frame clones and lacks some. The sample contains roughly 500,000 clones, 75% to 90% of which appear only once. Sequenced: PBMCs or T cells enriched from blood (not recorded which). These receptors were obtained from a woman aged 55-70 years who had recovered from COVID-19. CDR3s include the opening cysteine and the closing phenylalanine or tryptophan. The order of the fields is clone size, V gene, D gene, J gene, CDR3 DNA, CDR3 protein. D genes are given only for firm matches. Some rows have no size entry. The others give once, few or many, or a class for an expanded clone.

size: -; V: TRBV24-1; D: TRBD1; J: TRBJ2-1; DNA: TGTGCCACCAGCAAACCGGGACAGGGGCCCTACAATGAGCAGTTCTTC; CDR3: CATSKPGQGPYNEQFF
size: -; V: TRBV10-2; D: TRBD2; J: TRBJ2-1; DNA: TGCGCCAGCAGTGTTTCGACTAGCGGGGGGATCAGCTCCTACAATGAGCAGTTCTTC; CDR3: CASSVSTSGGISSYNEQFF
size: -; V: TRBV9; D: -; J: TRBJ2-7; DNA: TGTGCCAGCGGCGTCGGGGGAGACACCTACGAGCAGTACTTC; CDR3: CASGVGGDTYEQYF
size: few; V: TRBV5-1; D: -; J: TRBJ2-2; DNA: TGCGCCAGCAGCGAGATACAGCAGGGGATCGCCGGGGAGCTGTTTTTT; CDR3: CASSEIQQGIAGELFF
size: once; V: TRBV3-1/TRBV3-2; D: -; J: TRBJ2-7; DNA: TGTGCCAGCAGCACTCGACTAGTTGGGCCTCTCGAGCAGTACTTC; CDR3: CASSTRLVGPLEQYF
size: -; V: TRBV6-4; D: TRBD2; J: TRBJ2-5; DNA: TGTGCCAGCAGTGACTCAGGACTAGTCAGGGAGACCCAGTACTTC; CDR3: CASSDSGLVRETQYF
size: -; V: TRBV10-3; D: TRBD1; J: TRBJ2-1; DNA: TGTGCCATCTCCGGGACAGGGGGAAAGAATGAGCAGTTCTTC; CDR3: CAISGTGGKNEQFF
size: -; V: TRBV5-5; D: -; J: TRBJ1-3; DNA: TGTGCCAGCAGCCGGACTGACTCCTCTGGAAACACCATATATTTT; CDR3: CASSRTDSSGNTIYF
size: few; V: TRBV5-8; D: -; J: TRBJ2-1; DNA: TGTGCCAGCCCCCGGATGGGGGGAGCCCCTTTAGAAAGCAATGAGCAGTTCTTC; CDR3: CASPRMGGAPLESNEQFF
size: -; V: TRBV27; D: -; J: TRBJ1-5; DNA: TGTGCCAGCAGCCAGGGTCAGGTCAATCAGCCCCAGCATTTT; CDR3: CASSQGQVNQPQHF
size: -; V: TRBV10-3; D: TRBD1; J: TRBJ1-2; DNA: TGTGCCATCAGTGGCCTTAGACAGGGTTCCGTCGGCTACACCTTC; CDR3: CAISGLRQGSVGYTF
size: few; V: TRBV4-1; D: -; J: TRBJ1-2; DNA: TGCGCCAGCAGCCACCTCCCCAGGGACTATGGCTACACCTTC; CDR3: CASSHLPRDYGYTF
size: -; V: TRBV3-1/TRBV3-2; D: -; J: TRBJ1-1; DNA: TGTGCCAGCAGCCCTACCAGCGGGGGTAGCACTGAAGCTTTCTTT; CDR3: CASSPTSGGSTEAFF
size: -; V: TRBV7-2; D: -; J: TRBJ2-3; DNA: TGTGCCAGCAGCTTAGCGCTACTCCCCACAGATACGCAGTATTTT; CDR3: CASSLALLPTDTQYF
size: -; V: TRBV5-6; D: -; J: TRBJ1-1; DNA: TGTGCCAGCAGCCTCCTCCGGGGGGCCAACACTGAAGCTTTCTTT; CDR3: CASSLLRGANTEAFF
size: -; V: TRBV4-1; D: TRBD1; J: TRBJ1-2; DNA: TGCGCCAGCAGCCAACGCGCTGGGGGGTGGACAGGGAGGGATGGCTACACCTTC; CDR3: CASSQRAGGWTGRDGYTF
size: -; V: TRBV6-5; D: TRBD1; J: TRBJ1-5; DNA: TGTGCCAGCAGTTACAGTGGGACAGGGCTTGGGCAGCCCCAGCATTTT; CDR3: CASSYSGTGLGQPQHF
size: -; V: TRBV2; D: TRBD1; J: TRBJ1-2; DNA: TGTGCCAGCAGAGGACAGGGCAACTATGGCTACACCTTC; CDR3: CASRGQGNYGYTF
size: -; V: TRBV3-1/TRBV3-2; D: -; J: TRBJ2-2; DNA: TGTGCCAGCAACCTTCGAGGGGGTAACGGGGAGCTGTTTTTT; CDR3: CASNLRGGNGELFF
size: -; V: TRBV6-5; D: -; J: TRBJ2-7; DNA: TGTGCCAGCAGTTCCGGGGGTAGGCCCGAGCAGTACTTC; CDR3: CASSSGGRPEQYF
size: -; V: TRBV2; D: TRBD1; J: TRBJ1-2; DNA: TGTGCCAGCAGTACTGGACAGGGGGCGCCGGCTGGCTACACCTTC; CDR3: CASSTGQGAPAGYTF
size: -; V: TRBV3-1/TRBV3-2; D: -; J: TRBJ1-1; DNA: TGTGCCAGCAGCCACCGACAGACGAACACTGAAGCTTTCTTT; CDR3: CASSHRQTNTEAFF
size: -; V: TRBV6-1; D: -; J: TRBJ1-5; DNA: TGTGCCAGCAGTGAACAGGTTAGCAATCAGCCCCAGCATTTT; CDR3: CASSEQVSNQPQHF
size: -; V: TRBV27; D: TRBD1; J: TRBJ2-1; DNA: TGTGCCAGCAGTTCCCGGACAGGGGCAAGGCATGAGCAGTTCTTC; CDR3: CASSSRTGARHEQFF
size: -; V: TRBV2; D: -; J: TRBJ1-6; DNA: TGTGCCAGCAGTGAAGCAGGGGAGGATTCACCCCTCCACTTT; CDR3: CASSEAGEDSPLHF
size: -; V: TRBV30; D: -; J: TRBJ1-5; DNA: TGTGCCTGGAGTGTACGGGGCGGCATCAGGGGGCCCCAGCATTTT; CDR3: CAWSVRGGIRGPQHF
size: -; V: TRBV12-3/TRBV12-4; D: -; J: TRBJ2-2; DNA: TGTGCCAGCACCCCAGCCGGGGAGCTGTTTTTT; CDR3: CASTPAGELFF
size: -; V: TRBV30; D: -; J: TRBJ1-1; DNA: TGTGCCTGGAGTGATCTGGCCTACACTGAAGCTTTCTTT; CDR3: CAWSDLAYTEAFF
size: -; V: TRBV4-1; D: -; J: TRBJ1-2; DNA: TGCGCCAGCAGCCAGGCCTCGGGTCGCTATGGCTACACCTTC; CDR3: CASSQASGRYGYTF
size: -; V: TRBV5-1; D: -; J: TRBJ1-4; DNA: TGCGCCAGCAGCCCCGACCTAATCGGGGAAAAACTGTTTTTT; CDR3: CASSPDLIGEKLFF
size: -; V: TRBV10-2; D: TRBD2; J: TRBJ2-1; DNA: TGCGCCAGCAGGGCGACTAGCGGGCACAATGAGCAGTTCTTC; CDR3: CASRATSGHNEQFF
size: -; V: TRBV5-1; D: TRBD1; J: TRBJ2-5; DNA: TGCGCCAGCAGCCCAATGGGACAGGGGGTAGAGACCCAGTACTTC; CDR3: CASSPMGQGVETQYF
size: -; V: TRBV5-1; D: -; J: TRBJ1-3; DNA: TGCGCCAGCAGCCCAACTACACCGGGAGGAAACACCATATATTTT; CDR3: CASSPTTPGGNTIYF
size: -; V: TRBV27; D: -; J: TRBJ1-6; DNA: TGTGCCAGCAGGGTAGGGGCCCAAGGCTCCTATAATTCACCCCTCCACTTT; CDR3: CASRVGAQGSYNSPLHF
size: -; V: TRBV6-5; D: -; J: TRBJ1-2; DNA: TGTGCCAGCAGTCAGGGGACGGACTATGGCTACACCTTC; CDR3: CASSQGTDYGYTF
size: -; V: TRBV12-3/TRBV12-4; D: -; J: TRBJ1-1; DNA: TGTGCCAGCAGCCTCCGAGCGGGTAATGAAGCTTTCTTT; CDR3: CASSLRAGNEAFF
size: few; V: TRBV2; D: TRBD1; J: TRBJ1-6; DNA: TGTGCCAGCACCGCAACAGGACAGGCATATAATTCACCCCTCCACTTT; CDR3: CASTATGQAYNSPLHF